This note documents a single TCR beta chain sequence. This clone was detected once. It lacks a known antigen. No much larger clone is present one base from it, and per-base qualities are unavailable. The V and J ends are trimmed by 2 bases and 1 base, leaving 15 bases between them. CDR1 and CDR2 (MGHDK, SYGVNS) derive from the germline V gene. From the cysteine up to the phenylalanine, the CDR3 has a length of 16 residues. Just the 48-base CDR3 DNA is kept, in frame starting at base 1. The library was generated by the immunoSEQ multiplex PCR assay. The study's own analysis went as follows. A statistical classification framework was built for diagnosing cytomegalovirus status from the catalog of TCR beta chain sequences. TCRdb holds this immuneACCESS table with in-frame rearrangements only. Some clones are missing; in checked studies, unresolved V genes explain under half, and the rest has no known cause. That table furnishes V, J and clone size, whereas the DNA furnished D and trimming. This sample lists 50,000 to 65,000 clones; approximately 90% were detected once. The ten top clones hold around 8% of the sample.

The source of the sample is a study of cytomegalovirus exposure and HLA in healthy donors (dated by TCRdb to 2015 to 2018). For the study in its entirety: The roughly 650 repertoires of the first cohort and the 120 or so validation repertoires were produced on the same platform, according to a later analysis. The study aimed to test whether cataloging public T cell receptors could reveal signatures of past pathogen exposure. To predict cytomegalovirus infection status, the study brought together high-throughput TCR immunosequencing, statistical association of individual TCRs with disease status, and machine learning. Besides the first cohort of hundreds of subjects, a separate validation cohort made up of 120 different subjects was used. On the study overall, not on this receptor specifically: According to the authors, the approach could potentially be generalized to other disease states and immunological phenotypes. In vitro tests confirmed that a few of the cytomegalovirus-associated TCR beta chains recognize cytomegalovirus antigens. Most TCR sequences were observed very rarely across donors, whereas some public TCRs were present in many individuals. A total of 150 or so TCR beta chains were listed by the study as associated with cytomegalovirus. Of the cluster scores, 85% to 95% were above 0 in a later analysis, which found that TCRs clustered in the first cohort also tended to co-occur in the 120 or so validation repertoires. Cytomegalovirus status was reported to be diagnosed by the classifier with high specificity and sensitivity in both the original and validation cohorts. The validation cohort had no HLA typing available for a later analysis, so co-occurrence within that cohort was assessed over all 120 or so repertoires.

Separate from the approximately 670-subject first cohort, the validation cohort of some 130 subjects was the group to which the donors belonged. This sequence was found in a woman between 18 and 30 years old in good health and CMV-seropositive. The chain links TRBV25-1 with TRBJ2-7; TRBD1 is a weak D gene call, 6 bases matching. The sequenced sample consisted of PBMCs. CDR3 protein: CASSEVSVQGSYEQYF. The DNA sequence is TGTGCCAGCAGTGAAGTTTCGGTACAGGGTTCCTACGAGCAGTACTTC.